The clone carrying this TCR beta chain was observed a single time. The junction and the germline gene differ at one end; a read error may be behind it. The data originate from a study of T cell repertoires in cytomegalovirus infection. This CDR3 is built from 16 residues. Germline assignment: CDR1 SGHTA and CDR2 FQGNSA. TCRdb used MiXCR to reprocess the reads, holding one entry per CDR3 protein. The sample carries 680,000 or so distinct CDR3 sequences, about 40% recorded once. This rearrangement joins TRBV7-2 to TRBJ2-1, with 9 bases matching TRBD2. The clonotype was recovered from a human donor in good health (CMV status not recorded). Some clones in this sample may be carry-over from other donors' samples. Sequencing was performed on PBMCs. CDR3 nucleotide sequence: TGTGCCATCAGCATTACTAGCGGGCAGGCGTACAATGATCAGTTCTTC. It encodes CAISITSGQAYNDQFF. Using reference TRBV7-2 and TRBJ2-1 for the parts outside the CDR3, the full variable domain is GAGVSQSPSNKVTEKGKDVELRCDPISGHTALYWYRQSLGQGLEFLIYFQGNSAPDKSGLPSDRFSAERTGGSVSTLTIQRTQQEDSAVYLCAISITSGQAYNDQFFGPGTRLTVL.